This T cell receptor (beta chain) comes out of a study of blood T cell repertoires in COVID-19. Overall study: Whether acute or convalescent, the COVID-19 samples came from the United States, Italy and Spain. Sources were T cells, B-cell-depleted T cells, or PBMCs; the material itself was cDNA or gDNA.

Authors' methods: Amplification of reference gene primers was used by the study to estimate nucleated cell counts. Libraries were prepared by immunoSEQ multiplex PCR; TCRdb keeps only in-frame clonotypes and omits some of them. The DNA gave D and trimming, while V, J and clone size come from that table. This sample yields approximately 190,000 clones, of which about 88% are seen a single time; approximately 15% belongs to the top ten. V lost 8 bases to trimming and J lost 5 bases; unmatched junction nucleotides: 13. The germline gives CDR1 SGHAT, CDR2 FQNNGV. This CDR3 has 15 residues. The chain combines TRBV11-2 with TRBJ2-5, with 8 bases fitting TRBD2. Material for sequencing was peripheral blood. The TCR was taken from a man aged 30 to 45 with active or convalescent COVID-19. CDR3 residues: CASAGGGSAGETQYF. The CDR3 DNA follows: TGTGCCAGCGCCGGGGGGGGTAGCGCCGGGGAGACCCAGTACTTC.